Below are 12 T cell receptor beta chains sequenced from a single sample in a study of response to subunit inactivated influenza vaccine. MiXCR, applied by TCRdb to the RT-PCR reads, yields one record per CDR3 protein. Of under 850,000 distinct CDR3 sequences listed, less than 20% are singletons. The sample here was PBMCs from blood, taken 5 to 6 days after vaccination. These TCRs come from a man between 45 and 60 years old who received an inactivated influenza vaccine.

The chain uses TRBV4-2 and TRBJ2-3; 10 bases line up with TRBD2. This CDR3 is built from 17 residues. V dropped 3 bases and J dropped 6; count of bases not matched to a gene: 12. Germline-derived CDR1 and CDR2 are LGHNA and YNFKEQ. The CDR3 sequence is CASSHPPGTSDRDTQYF. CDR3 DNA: TGTGCCAGCAGCCACCCTCCCGGGACTAGCGATAGGGATACGCAGTATTTT.

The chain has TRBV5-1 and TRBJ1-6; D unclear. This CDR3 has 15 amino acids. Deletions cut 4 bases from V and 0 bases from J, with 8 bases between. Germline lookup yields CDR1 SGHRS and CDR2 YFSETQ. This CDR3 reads CASSGKSSYNSPLHF. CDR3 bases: TGCGCCAGCAGCGGCAAGAGCTCCTATAATTCACCCCTCCACTTT.

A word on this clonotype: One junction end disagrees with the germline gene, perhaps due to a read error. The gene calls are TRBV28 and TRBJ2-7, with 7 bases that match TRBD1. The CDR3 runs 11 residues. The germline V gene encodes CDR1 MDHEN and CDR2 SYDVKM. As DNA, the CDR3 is TGTGCCAGCAGTTCCTTCGGACAGGCCCTCTTC. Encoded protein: CASSSFGQALF.

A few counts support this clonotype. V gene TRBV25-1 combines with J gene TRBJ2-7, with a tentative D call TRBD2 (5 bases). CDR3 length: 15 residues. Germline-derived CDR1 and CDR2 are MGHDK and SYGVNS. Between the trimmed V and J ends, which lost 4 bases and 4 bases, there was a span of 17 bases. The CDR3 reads CASSGAGGRRYEQYF. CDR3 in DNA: TGTGCCAGCAGTGGTGCCGGAGGCAGGAGGTACGAGCAGTACTTC.

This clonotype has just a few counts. CDR3 DNA sequence: TGCAGCGTTGTTGGGGACACCTACGAGCAGTACTTC. Its translation is CSVVGDTYEQYF. The J gene is TRBJ2-7, the V gene TRBV29-1; weak D call: TRBD1 (6 bases). CDR3 length equals 12 residues. The germline CDR1 and CDR2 sequences are SQVTM and ANQGSEA. V lost 4 bases and J lost 2, with 9 bases in between.

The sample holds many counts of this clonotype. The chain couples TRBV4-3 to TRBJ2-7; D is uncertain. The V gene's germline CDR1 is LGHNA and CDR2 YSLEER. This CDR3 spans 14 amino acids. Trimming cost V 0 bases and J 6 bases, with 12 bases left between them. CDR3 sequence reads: CASSQDLAGREQYF. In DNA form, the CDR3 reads TGCGCCAGCAGCCAAGATTTGGCAGGACGCGAGCAGTACTTC.

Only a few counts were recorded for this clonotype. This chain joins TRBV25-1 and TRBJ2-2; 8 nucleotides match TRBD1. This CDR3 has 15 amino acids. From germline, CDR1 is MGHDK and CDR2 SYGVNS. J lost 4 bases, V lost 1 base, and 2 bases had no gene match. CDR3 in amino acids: CASSEWGQVTGELFF. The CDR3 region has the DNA TGTGCCAGCAGTGAATGGGGACAGGTCACCGGGGAGCTGTTTTTT.

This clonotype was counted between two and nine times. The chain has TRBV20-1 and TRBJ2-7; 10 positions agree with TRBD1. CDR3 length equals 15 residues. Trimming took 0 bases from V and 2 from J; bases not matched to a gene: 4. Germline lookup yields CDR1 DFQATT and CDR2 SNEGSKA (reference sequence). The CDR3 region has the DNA TGCAGTGCTAGAGATATCGGGACAGGGGCCTACGAGCAGTACTTC. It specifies CSARDIGTGAYEQYF.

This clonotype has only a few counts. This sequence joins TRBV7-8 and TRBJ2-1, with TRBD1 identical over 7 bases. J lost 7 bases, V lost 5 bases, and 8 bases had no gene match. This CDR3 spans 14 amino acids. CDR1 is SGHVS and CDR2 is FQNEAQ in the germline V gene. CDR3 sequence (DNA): TGTGCCAGCAGCGGATCCGGGACAGATAATGAGCAGTTCTTC. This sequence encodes CASSGSGTDNEQFF.

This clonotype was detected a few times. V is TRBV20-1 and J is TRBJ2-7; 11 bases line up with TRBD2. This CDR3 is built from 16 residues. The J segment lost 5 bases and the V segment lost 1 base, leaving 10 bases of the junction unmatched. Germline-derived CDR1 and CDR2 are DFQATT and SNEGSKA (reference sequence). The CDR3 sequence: CSARVLAGGLHHEQYF. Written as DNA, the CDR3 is TGCAGTGCTAGAGTTCTAGCGGGAGGCCTACACCACGAGCAGTACTTC.

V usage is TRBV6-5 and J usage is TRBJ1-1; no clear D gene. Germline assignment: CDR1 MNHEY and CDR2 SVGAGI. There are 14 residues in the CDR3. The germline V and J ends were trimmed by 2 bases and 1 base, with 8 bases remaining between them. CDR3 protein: CASSYGAGNTEAFF. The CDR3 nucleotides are TGTGCCAGCAGTTACGGCGCGGGGAACACTGAAGCTTTCTTT.

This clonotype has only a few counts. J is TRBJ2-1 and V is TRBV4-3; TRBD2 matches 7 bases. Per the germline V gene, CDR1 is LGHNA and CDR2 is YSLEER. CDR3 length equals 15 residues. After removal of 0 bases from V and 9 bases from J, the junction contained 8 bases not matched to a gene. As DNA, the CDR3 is TGCGCCAGCAGCCAAGATATAAGACTAGCTATTGAGCAGTTCTTC. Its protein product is CASSQDIRLAIEQFF.